The rows below give T cell receptor beta chains drawn from one sample of a study of vaccination effects on CD4 cells after COVID-19. The table came from immunoSEQ multiplex PCR; TCRdb's copy has only in-frame clones and leaves some out. The sample lists some 69,000 clones, roughly 73% seen once, with more than 2% in the top ten. Antigens for these TCRs are unknown. Here the sequenced sample was CD4+ T cells from PBMCs cultured without peptide, taken after COVID-19 vaccination. The receptors shown here come from a human donor who received a COVID-19 vaccine. Both conserved end residues are part of each CDR3. The D gene is left open where the match is weak. Size is omitted from some rows. Given values are once, few, many or a class for expanded clones.

TRBV9,TRBD1,TRBJ2-6,-,CASSVRTGGVSGANVLTF,TGTGCCAGCAGCGTGAGGACAGGGGGCGTCTCTGGGGCCAACGTCCTGACTTTC
TRBV27,-,TRBJ1-5,-,CASSLFRSNQPQHF,TGTGCCAGCAGTTTATTCCGGAGCAATCAGCCCCAGCATTTT
TRBV10-3,-,TRBJ2-1,-,CAISETIYNEQFF,TGTGCCATCAGTGAGACGATATACAATGAGCAGTTCTTC
TRBV15,-,TRBJ1-6,once,CATQARVSSNSPLHF,TGTGCCACTCAGGCCCGGGTCAGTAGTAATTCACCCCTCCACTTT
TRBV3-1/TRBV3-2,-,TRBJ2-5,once,CASSQASLPSETQYF,TGTGCCAGCAGCCAAGCGTCACTACCTTCGGAGACCCAGTACTTC
TRBV19,-,TRBJ2-2,few,CASSIFPGARGGELFF,TGTGCCAGTAGTATATTTCCAGGGGCGCGGGGCGGGGAGCTGTTTTTT
TRBV4-2,-,TRBJ1-1,-,CASSQELDSRRGAFF,TGTGCCAGCAGCCAAGAATTAGACAGTCGTAGGGGAGCTTTCTTT
TRBV24-1,-,TRBJ2-3,-,CATSDAVADTQYF,TGTGCCACCAGTGATGCAGTCGCAGATACGCAGTATTTT
TRBV6-5,TRBD2,TRBJ2-5,-,CASSYSPGGETQYF,TGTGCCAGCAGTTACAGCCCGGGAGGCGAGACCCAGTACTTC
TRBV7-3,-,TRBJ1-1,-,CASSLSENTEAFF,TGTGCCAGCAGCTTATCGGAGAACACTGAAGCTTTCTTT
TRBV5-1,-,TRBJ1-3,-,CASSLDGGSGRAIYF,TGCGCCAGCAGCTTGGATGGGGGATCCGGAAGGGCCATATATTTT
TRBV24-1,-,TRBJ1-3,-,CATSGDGGAIYF,TGTGCCACCAGTGGGGACGGAGGGGCCATATATTTT
TRBV5-1,TRBD2,TRBJ2-1,-,CASSYGTSDLSEQFF,TGCGCCAGCAGCTACGGGACTAGCGACCTCTCTGAGCAGTTCTTC
TRBV2,-,TRBJ2-5,-,CASKYSQETQYF,TGTGCCAGCAAATACAGCCAAGAGACCCAGTACTTC
TRBV24-1,-,TRBJ1-2,-,CATSDSRGRLVGYTF,TGTGCCACCAGTGATTCCCGTGGGAGGTTAGTCGGCTACACCTTC
TRBV6-5,-,TRBJ2-5,-,CASSYRVGETQYF,TGTGCCAGCTCGTACAGGGTTGGAGAGACCCAGTACTTC